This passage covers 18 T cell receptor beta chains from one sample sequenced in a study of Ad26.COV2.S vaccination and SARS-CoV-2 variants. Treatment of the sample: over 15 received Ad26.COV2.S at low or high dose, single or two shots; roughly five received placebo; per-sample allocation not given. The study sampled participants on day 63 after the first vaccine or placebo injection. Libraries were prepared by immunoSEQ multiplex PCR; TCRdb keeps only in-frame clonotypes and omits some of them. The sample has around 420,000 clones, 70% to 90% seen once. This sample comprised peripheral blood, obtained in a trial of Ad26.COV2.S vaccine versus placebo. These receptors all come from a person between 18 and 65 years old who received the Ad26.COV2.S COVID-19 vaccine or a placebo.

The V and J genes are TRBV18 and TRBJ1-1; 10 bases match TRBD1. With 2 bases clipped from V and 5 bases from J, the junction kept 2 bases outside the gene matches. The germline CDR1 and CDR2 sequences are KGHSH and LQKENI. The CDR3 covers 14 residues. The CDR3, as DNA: TGTGCCAGCTCACCAGGGACAGGGGTTACTGAAGCTTTCTTT. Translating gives CASSPGTGVTEAFF.

CDR3 nucleotides: TGCGCCAGCAGCCTAGGGGGGGAGGGGTTAGCTTTCTTT. Amino acid sequence: CASSLGGEGLAFF. The chain links TRBV4-3 to TRBJ1-1; possibly TRBD1 for D (6 bases). From germline, CDR1 is LGHNA and CDR2 YSLEER. Trimming stripped 4 bases from V and 10 bases from J, with 16 bases between. The CDR3 is made up of 13 amino acids.

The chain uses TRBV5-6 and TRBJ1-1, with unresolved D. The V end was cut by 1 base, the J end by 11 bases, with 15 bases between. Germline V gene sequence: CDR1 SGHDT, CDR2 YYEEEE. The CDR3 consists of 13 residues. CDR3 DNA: TGTGCCAGCAGCTTGATGACCCGGAGACGCGCTTTCTTT. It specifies CASSLMTRRRAFF. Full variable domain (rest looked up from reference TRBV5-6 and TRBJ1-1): DAGVTQSPTHLIKTRGQQVTLRCSPKSGHDTVSWYQQALGQGPQFIFQYYEEEERQRGNFPDRFSGHQFPNYSSELNVNALLLGDSALYLCASSLMTRRRAFFGQGTRLTVV.

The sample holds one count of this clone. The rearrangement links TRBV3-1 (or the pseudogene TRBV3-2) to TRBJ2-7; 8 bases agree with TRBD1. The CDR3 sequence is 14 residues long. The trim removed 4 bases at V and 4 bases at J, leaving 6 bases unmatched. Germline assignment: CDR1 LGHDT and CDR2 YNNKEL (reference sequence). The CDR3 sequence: CASSPGGDLYEQYF. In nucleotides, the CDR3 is TGTGCCAGCAGCCCAGGGGGCGATCTTTACGAGCAGTACTTC.

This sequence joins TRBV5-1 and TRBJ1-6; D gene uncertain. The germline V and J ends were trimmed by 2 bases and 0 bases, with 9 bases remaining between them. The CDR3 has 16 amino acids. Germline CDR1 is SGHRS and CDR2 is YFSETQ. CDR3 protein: CASSFDAASYNSPLHF. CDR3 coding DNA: TGCGCCAGCAGCTTTGACGCGGCCTCCTATAATTCACCCCTCCACTTT.

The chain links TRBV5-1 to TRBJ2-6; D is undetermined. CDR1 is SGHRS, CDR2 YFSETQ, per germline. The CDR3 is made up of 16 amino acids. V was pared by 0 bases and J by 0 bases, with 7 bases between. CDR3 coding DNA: TGCGCCAGCAGCTTGGAAGGTCGCTCTGGGGCCAACGTCCTGACTTTC. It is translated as CASSLEGRSGANVLTF.

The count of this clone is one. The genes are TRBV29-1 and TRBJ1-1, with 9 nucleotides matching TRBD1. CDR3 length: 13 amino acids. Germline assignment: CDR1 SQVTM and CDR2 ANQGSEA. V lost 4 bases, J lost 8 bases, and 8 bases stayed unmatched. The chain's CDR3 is CSVVGQGHEEAFF. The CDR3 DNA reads TGCAGCGTTGTGGGACAGGGACATGAAGAAGCTTTCTTT.

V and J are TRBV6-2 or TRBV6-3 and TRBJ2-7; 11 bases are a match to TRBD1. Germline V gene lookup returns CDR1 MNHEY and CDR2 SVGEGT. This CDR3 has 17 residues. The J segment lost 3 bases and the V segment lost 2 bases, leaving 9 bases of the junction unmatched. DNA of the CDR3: TGTGCCAGCAGTTACCTACATTCCGGGACAGGGGGCTACGAGCAGTACTTC. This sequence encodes CASSYLHSGTGGYEQYF.

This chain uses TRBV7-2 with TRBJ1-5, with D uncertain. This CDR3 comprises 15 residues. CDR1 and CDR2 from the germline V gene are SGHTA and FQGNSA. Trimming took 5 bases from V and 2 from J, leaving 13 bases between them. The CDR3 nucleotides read TGTGCCAGCAGCCGGAGGACGGACCGCAATCAGCCCCAGCATTTT. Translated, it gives CASSRRTDRNQPQHF.

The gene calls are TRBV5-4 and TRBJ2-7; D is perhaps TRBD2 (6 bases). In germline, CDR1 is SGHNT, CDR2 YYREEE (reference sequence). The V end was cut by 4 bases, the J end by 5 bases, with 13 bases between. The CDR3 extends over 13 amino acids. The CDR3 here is CASSPAGSHEQYF. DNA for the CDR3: TGTGCCAGCAGCCCTGCCGGGAGCCACGAGCAGTACTTC.

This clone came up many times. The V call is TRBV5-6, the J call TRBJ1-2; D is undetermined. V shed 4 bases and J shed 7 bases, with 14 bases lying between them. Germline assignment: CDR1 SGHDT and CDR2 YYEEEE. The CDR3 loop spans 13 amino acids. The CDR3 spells CASSDLTSPGYTF. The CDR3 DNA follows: TGTGCCAGCAGCGACTTAACAAGTCCTGGCTACACCTTC. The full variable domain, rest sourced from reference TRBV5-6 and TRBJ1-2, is DAGVTQSPTHLIKTRGQQVTLRCSPKSGHDTVSWYQQALGQGPQFIFQYYEEEERQRGNFPDRFSGHQFPNYSSELNVNALLLGDSALYLCASSDLTSPGYTFGSGTRLTVV.

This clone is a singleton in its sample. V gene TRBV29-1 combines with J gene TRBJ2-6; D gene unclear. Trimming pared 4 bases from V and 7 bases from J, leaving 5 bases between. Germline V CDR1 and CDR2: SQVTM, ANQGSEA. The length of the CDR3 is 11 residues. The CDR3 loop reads CSVVVANVLTF. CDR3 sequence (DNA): TGCAGCGTTGTCGTCGCCAACGTCCTGACTTTC.

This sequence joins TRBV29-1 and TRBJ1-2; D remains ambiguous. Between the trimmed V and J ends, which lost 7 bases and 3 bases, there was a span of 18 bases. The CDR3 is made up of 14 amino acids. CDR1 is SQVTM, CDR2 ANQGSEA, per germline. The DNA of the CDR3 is TGCAGCGCCCGAGGGCAGAGGCAGGACTATGGCTACACCTTC. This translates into CSARGQRQDYGYTF.

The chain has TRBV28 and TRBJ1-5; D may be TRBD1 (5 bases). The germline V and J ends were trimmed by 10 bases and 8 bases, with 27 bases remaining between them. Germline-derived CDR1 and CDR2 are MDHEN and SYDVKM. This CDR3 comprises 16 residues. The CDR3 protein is CATSSFTGTLGEPQHF. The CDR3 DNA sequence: TGTGCCACATCTTCTTTTACCGGGACCTTGGGAGAGCCCCAGCATTTT.

The CDR3 region has the DNA TGTGCCAGCAGCCGTACGAGGGGGGCAGGCACCGGGGAGCTGTTTTTT. This gives the protein CASSRTRGAGTGELFF. The chain links TRBV3-1 (or the pseudogene TRBV3-2) to TRBJ2-2; D may match TRBD1 or TRBD2 (6 bases each). Trimming shortened V by 4 bases and J by 4 bases, and 16 bases separated the two germline ends. CDR1 LGHDT and CDR2 YNNKEL come from the germline V gene (reference sequence). CDR3 length: 16 residues.

The CDR3 loop reads CASSGSLGQGINSPLHF. In DNA form, the CDR3 reads TGTGCCAGCAGCGGTTCATTAGGACAGGGTATTAATTCACCCCTCCACTTT. This rearrangement joins TRBV14 to TRBJ1-6; TRBD1 aligns across 8 bases. V lost 5 bases and J lost 6; bases outside the gene matches: 12. Germline CDR1 reads SGHDN; CDR2 reads FVKESK. CDR3 length: 17 amino acids.

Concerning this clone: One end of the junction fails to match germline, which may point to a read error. The CDR3 protein is CASTYLPSQDEQFF. In nucleotides, the CDR3 is TGTGCCAGCACTTACCTCCCTTCACAGGATGAGCAGTTCTTC. The chain has TRBV6-2 or TRBV6-3 and TRBJ2-1, with D possibly matching TRBD1 (5 bases). This CDR3 comprises 14 residues. CDR1 is MNHEY and CDR2 is SVGEGT in the germline V gene.

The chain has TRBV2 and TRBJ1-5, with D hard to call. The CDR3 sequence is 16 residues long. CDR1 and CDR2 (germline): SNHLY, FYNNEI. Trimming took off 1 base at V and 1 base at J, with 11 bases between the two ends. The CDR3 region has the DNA TGTGCCAGCAGTGAAGGGGCCTCGGGAAGCAATCAGCCCCAGCATTTT. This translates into CASSEGASGSNQPQHF.